This T cell receptor (beta chain) was sequenced for a study of CD8 T cells in Susac syndrome. Sequencing of TCR beta was carried out in blood CD8+ and CD4+ T cells. It was treatment-naive patients with stable or active relapsing-remitting disease who made up the multiple sclerosis controls. The RNA, about 0.45 to 1 ug, was put through reverse transcription using random hexamers. Multiplex PCR with immunoSEQ amplified the TCR beta CDR3 across 54 Vbeta and 13 Jbeta. TCRdb reanalysed the immunoSEQ multiplex PCR reads using MiXCR and keeps one entry per CDR3 protein. The table includes a few hundred thousand distinct CDR3 sequences, more than 70% detected once. The sequenced material came from CD8+ T cells from PBMCs. The sequence was collected from a human donor with multiple sclerosis.

Written as DNA, the CDR3 is TGTGCCATCAAAGCGGGAGTCGGTGACGAGCAGTACTTC. This translates into CAIKAGVGDEQYF. The chain combines TRBV10-3 with TRBJ2-7, with 8 bases fitting TRBD2. Germline CDR1 and CDR2: ENHRY and SYGVKD. The CDR3 is 13 amino acids. The J segment lost 5 bases and the V segment lost 7 bases, leaving 7 bases of the junction unmatched.